The clone carrying this T cell receptor beta chain was seen only a few times. What it binds is not known. The CDR3 is made up of 16 amino acids. The trim removed 6 bases at V and 1 base at J, leaving 10 bases unmatched. Germline loops: CDR1 MNHEY, CDR2 SVGEGT. The record originates from a study of T-cell memory formation after mild COVID-19. Study summary: There were largely donor-specific TCR clusters. Study observations and caveats: Clones contracting day 15 to 85 were balanced CD4/CD8; later expanders leaned CD4+. Shrinking CD4+ clones were chiefly CM and EM; CD8+ ones were chiefly EMRA. Confirmation was lacking for SARS-CoV-2 specificity of second-wave clones that peaked on day 37.

TCRdb reprocessed the 5' RACE reads via MiXCR and lists one record per CDR3 protein. The sample lists roughly 450,000 distinct CDR3 sequences; roughly 18% were seen once. The clonotype comes from an adult woman who had mild COVID-19 (a few samples of this study predate the infection). Cell type and time point are not known. Sequencing was done on a sample of PBMCs or a T cell subset sorted from them (not recorded which). V gene TRBV6-2 or TRBV6-3 combines with J gene TRBJ2-7; 9 nucleotides align to TRBD2. DNA for the CDR3: TGTGCCAGCAGGAATCTTAGCGGGGGCGTATCCTACGAGCAGTACTTC. This gives the protein CASRNLSGGVSYEQYF.